These T cell receptor beta chains were read from a single sample in a study of regulatory T cells in long-lasting Graves disease. TCRdb called the multiplex PCR reads again in MiXCR, with one record for every CDR3 protein. Found here are around 450,000 distinct CDR3 sequences, roughly 21% of them singletons; the top ten hold roughly 7.1%. The specimen comprised peripheral blood mononuclear cells (PBMCs), sampled when the disease was refractory, from a patient treated with antithyroid drugs. Source of these receptors: a female donor with Graves disease. Both conserved end residues are part of each CDR3. The order of the fields is J gene, CDR3 length, V gene, CDR3 protein.

j_call: TRBJ1-1; cdr3_length: 15; v_call: TRBV7-2; cdr3_aa: CASSIRQGTNTEAFF
j_call: TRBJ2-7; cdr3_length: 14; v_call: TRBV19; cdr3_aa: CASSMVADSYEQYF
j_call: TRBJ1-4; cdr3_length: 16; v_call: TRBV7-9; cdr3_aa: CASSLVEGQLNERLFF
j_call: TRBJ2-7; cdr3_length: 15; v_call: TRBV20-1; cdr3_aa: CSAWTSGTPSYEQYF
j_call: TRBJ2-7; cdr3_length: 14; v_call: TRBV20-1; cdr3_aa: CSAITGTGLYEQYF
j_call: -; cdr3_length: 14; v_call: TRBV2; cdr3_aa: CASSEASGSYEQYF
j_call: TRBJ2-3; cdr3_length: 15; v_call: TRBV28; cdr3_aa: CASSLRGRTGETQYF
j_call: TRBJ2-7; cdr3_length: 17; v_call: TRBV28; cdr3_aa: CASSFSPGGPSSYEQYF
j_call: TRBJ2-7; cdr3_length: 13; v_call: TRBV9; cdr3_aa: CASSEGDGYEQYF
j_call: TRBJ1-5; cdr3_length: 16; v_call: TRBV12-3/TRBV12-4; cdr3_aa: CASSPARQGGNQPQHF
j_call: TRBJ2-7; cdr3_length: 14; v_call: TRBV15; cdr3_aa: CATSKDRGPYEQYF
j_call: TRBJ1-4; cdr3_length: 16; v_call: TRBV6-1; cdr3_aa: CASSERIGEGDEKLFF
j_call: TRBJ2-7; cdr3_length: 14; v_call: TRBV6-9; cdr3_aa: CASSWGSGSYEQYF
j_call: TRBJ2-5; cdr3_length: 13; v_call: TRBV6-9; cdr3_aa: CASSYVARGTQYF
j_call: TRBJ1-1; cdr3_length: 13; v_call: TRBV7-9; cdr3_aa: CASSEGSETEAFF
j_call: TRBJ1-6; cdr3_length: 13; v_call: TRBV7-3; cdr3_aa: CASSRDGLSPLHF
j_call: TRBJ1-2; cdr3_length: 14; v_call: TRBV29-1; cdr3_aa: CSDTQDSTLRGYTF
j_call: TRBJ1-5; cdr3_length: 15; v_call: TRBV12-3/TRBV12-4; cdr3_aa: CASSPGPGGNQPQHF